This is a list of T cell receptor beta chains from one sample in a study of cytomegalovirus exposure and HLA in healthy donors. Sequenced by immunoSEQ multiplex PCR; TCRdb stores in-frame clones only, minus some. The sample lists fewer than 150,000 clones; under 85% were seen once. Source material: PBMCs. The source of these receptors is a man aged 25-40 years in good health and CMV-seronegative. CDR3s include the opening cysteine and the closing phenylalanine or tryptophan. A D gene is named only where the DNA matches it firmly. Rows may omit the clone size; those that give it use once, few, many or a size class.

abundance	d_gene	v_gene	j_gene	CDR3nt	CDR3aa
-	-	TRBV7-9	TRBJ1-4	TGTGCCAGCAGCTTAGGTCGAGGGACAACTAATGAAAAACTGTTTTTT	CASSLGRGTTNEKLFF
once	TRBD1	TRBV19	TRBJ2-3	TGTGCCAGTAGCCGGGGACAGCTCAGCACAGATACGCAGTATTTT	CASSRGQLSTDTQYF
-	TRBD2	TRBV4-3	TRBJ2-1	TGCGCCAGCAGCCGGACTAGCTTTGGTTACAATGAGCAGTTCTTC	CASSRTSFGYNEQFF
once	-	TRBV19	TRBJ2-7	TGTGCCAGTAGGTACTCTGAGGGGACACCGATTTACGAGCAGTACTTC	CASRYSEGTPIYEQYF
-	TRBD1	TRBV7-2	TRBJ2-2	TGTGCCAGCAGCTTTGGACAGGCGAACACCGGGGAGCTGTTTTTT	CASSFGQANTGELFF
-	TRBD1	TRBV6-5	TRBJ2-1	TGTGCCAGCAGTTACGGACAGGGTCCCTACAATGAGCAGTTCTTC	CASSYGQGPYNEQFF
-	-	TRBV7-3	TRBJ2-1	TGTGCCAGCAGCTTAAATCTCTACAATGAGCAGTTCTTC	CASSLNLYNEQFF
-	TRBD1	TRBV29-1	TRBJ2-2	TGCAGCGTTCTGACAGGGGGATGGACCGGGGAGCTGTTTTTT	CSVLTGGWTGELFF
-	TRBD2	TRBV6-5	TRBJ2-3	TGTGCCAGCCGGACTAGCGGGGTCACAGATACGCAGTATTTT	CASRTSGVTDTQYF
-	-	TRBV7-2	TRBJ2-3	TGTGCCAGCAGCTTACCCCTTAGCGGCACAGATACGCAGTATTTT	CASSLPLSGTDTQYF
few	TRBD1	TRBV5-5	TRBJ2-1	TGTGCCAGCAGCGCACGACAGGGGGCCCATGAGCAGTTCTTC	CASSARQGAHEQFF
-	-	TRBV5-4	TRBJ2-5	TGTGCCAGCAGCTTGGTTAGCGAGAGTCAAGCCCAGTACTTC	CASSLVSESQAQYF
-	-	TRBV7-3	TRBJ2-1	TGTGCCAGCAGCTTGGTACGGGGAGAGCAGTTCTTC	CASSLVRGEQFF
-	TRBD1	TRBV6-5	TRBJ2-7	TGTGCCAGCAGCCTTCTAGCAGGGGGCTCCTACGAGCAGTACTTC	CASSLLAGGSYEQYF
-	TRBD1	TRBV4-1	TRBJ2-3	TGCGCCAGCAGCCTACGACAGGGCGGAGATACGCAGTATTTT	CASSLRQGGDTQYF
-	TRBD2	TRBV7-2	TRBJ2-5	TGTGCCAGCAGCTTACCTAGCGGGAACCAAGAGACCCAGTACTTC	CASSLPSGNQETQYF
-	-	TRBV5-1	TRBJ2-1	TGCGCCAGCAGCTTGCTGGGGCCCAATGAGCAGTTCTTC	CASSLLGPNEQFF
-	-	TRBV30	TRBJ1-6	TGTGCCTGGAGTAATACAGGGTTTTCACCCCTCCACTTT	CAWSNTGFSPLHF
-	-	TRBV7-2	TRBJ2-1	TGTGCCAGCAGCCTCAGGGGCGCCGGGACGGACAATGAGCAGTTCTTC	CASSLRGAGTDNEQFF
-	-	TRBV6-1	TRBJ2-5	TGTGCCAGCAGCATCTCAGTGGAGACCCAGTACTTC	CASSISVETQYF
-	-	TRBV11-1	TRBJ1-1	TGTGCCAGCAGCTTACAACGACAGAACACTGAAGCTTTCTTT	CASSLQRQNTEAFF
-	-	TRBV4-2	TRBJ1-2	TGTGCCAGCAGCCAAGATCACCAGGGGACGCGGGGCTACACCTTC	CASSQDHQGTRGYTF
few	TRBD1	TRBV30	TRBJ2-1	TGTGCCTGGAATAAGCGGGACAGGGGGCAATTTGAGCAGTTCTTC	CAWNKRDRGQFEQFF
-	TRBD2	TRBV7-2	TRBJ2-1	TGTGCCAGCAGCTTCGGGGGGGAGGGCTACAATGAGCAGTTCTTC	CASSFGGEGYNEQFF